These T cell receptor beta chains were read from a single sample in a study of CD8+CD57+ T cells in acquired aplastic anemia. TCRdb reprocessed the reads via MiXCR and lists one record per CDR3 protein. The table includes about 68,000 distinct CDR3 sequences, approximately 51% detected once. Material for sequencing was sorted CD4+, CD8+, or CD8+CD57+ T cells (not recorded which) from PBMCs. The receptors stem from a human donor in good health, serving as a control. Both conserved end residues are part of each CDR3. The D gene is left open where the match is weak. Clone size is not always given. Where it is, it says once, few, many or a class for expanded clones.

v_call: TRBV20-1; j_call: TRBJ2-7; d_call: -; clone_size: -; cdr3_aa: CSARDLGKTYEQYF; cdr3_nt: TGCAGTGCTAGAGATCTTGGCAAGACCTACGAGCAGTACTTC
v_call: TRBV15; j_call: TRBJ1-1; d_call: -; clone_size: -; cdr3_aa: CATSRQVNTEAFF; cdr3_nt: TGTGCCACCAGCAGACAGGTGAACACTGAAGCTTTCTTT
v_call: TRBV2; j_call: TRBJ2-5; d_call: -; clone_size: -; cdr3_aa: CASSLGGQETQYF; cdr3_nt: TGTGCCAGCAGCTTAGGAGGGCAAGAGACCCAGTACTTC
v_call: TRBV7-3; j_call: TRBJ2-5; d_call: -; clone_size: few; cdr3_aa: CASSLDRGGETQYF; cdr3_nt: TGTGCCAGCAGCTTGGATCGGGGCGGAGAGACCCAGTACTTC
v_call: TRBV18; j_call: TRBJ2-7; d_call: TRBD1; clone_size: many; cdr3_aa: CASSPYRDREYEQYF; cdr3_nt: TGTGCCAGCTCACCATATAGGGACAGGGAATACGAGCAGTACTTC
v_call: TRBV11-1; j_call: TRBJ2-1; d_call: TRBD1; clone_size: -; cdr3_aa: CASSPQGARNEQFF; cdr3_nt: TGTGCCAGCAGCCCACAGGGGGCGCGGAATGAGCAGTTCTTC
v_call: TRBV19; j_call: TRBJ2-3; d_call: -; clone_size: -; cdr3_aa: CTSSRRTLGTDTQYF; cdr3_nt: TGTACCAGTAGTAGGAGGACATTAGGCACAGATACGCAGTATTTT
v_call: TRBV10-2; j_call: TRBJ2-7; d_call: -; clone_size: -; cdr3_aa: CASSAGTPYEQYF; cdr3_nt: TGCGCCAGCAGTGCAGGGACCCCCTACGAGCAGTACTTC
v_call: TRBV20-1; j_call: TRBJ1-1; d_call: -; clone_size: -; cdr3_aa: CSGQLNTEAFF; cdr3_nt: TGCAGTGGGCAGTTGAACACTGAAGCTTTCTTT
v_call: TRBV6-1; j_call: TRBJ2-1; d_call: -; clone_size: many; cdr3_aa: CASSATDYFYNEQFF; cdr3_nt: TGTGCCAGCAGTGCAACAGATTACTTCTACAATGAGCAGTTCTTC
v_call: TRBV7-9; j_call: TRBJ1-1; d_call: TRBD1; clone_size: -; cdr3_aa: CASSLEGQEFISLF; cdr3_nt: TGTGCCAGCAGCTTAGAGGGACAGGAGTTTATTTCTCTCTTC
v_call: TRBV3-1; j_call: TRBJ2-1; d_call: -; clone_size: many; cdr3_aa: CASSQQGGPNEQFF; cdr3_nt: TGTGCCAGCAGCCAGCAGGGAGGTCCCAATGAGCAGTTCTTC
v_call: TRBV7-9; j_call: TRBJ1-2; d_call: -; clone_size: many; cdr3_aa: CASSPTGLYGYTF; cdr3_nt: TGTGCCAGCAGTCCAACTGGTCTCTATGGCTACACCTTC
v_call: TRBV7-3; j_call: TRBJ1-1; d_call: -; clone_size: few; cdr3_aa: CASSSSGPNTEAFF; cdr3_nt: TGTGCCAGCAGCTCCTCTGGGCCGAACACTGAAGCTTTCTTT
v_call: TRBV2; j_call: TRBJ2-3; d_call: TRBD2; clone_size: -; cdr3_aa: CATQGLAGGGRTDTQYF; cdr3_nt: TGTGCCACCCAGGGACTAGCGGGGGGGGGCCGCACAGATACGCAGTATTTT
v_call: TRBV9; j_call: TRBJ1-3; d_call: -; clone_size: -; cdr3_aa: CASSEGDRSGNTIYF; cdr3_nt: TGTGCCAGCAGCGAGGGGGACCGCTCTGGAAACACCATATATTTT
v_call: TRBV20-1; j_call: TRBJ1-1; d_call: -; clone_size: -; cdr3_aa: CSAPTVRGDTEAFF; cdr3_nt: TGCAGTGCCCCGACCGTAAGGGGAGACACTGAAGCTTTCTTT
v_call: TRBV20-1; j_call: TRBJ1-2; d_call: TRBD1; clone_size: -; cdr3_aa: CSASQTGGIGYTF; cdr3_nt: TGCAGTGCTAGCCAGACAGGGGGGATTGGCTACACCTTC
v_call: TRBV15; j_call: TRBJ1-1; d_call: -; clone_size: -; cdr3_aa: CATSRDEGNTEAFF; cdr3_nt: TGTGCCACCAGCAGAGATGAGGGTAACACTGAAGCTTTCTTT
v_call: TRBV7-2; j_call: TRBJ2-7; d_call: TRBD1; clone_size: -; cdr3_aa: CASSLARTGGEQYF; cdr3_nt: TGTGCCAGCAGCTTAGCGAGGACAGGGGGTGAGCAGTACTTC
v_call: TRBV7-2; j_call: TRBJ2-7; d_call: -; clone_size: once; cdr3_aa: CASSRGGYEQYF; cdr3_nt: TGTGCCAGCAGCCGAGGGGGCTACGAGCAGTACTTC
v_call: TRBV5-4; j_call: TRBJ2-1; d_call: TRBD2; clone_size: many; cdr3_aa: CASSLVGLATEQFF; cdr3_nt: TGTGCCAGCAGCTTGGTTGGACTAGCGACTGAGCAGTTCTTC
v_call: TRBV10-3; j_call: TRBJ1-1; d_call: -; clone_size: -; cdr3_aa: CAMRGGNTEAFF; cdr3_nt: TGTGCCATGCGGGGGGGCAACACTGAAGCTTTCTTT
v_call: TRBV7-3; j_call: TRBJ2-7; d_call: -; clone_size: -; cdr3_aa: CASSQDNLGRDYERYF; cdr3_nt: TGTGCCAGCAGCCAAGATAATCTAGGGCGAGACTACGAGCGGTACTTC
v_call: TRBV19; j_call: TRBJ1-2; d_call: -; clone_size: -; cdr3_aa: CASNRDGGYTF; cdr3_nt: TGTGCCAGTAACAGAGACGGTGGCTACACCTTC
v_call: TRBV4-1; j_call: TRBJ2-7; d_call: TRBD2; clone_size: many; cdr3_aa: CASSLLAGGSYEQYF; cdr3_nt: TGCGCCAGCAGCCTTCTAGCGGGGGGGTCCTACGAGCAGTACTTC
v_call: TRBV12-3/TRBV12-4; j_call: TRBJ1-5; d_call: -; clone_size: once; cdr3_aa: CASSLSYPGGNQPQHF; cdr3_nt: TGTGCCAGCAGTTTAAGTTACCCAGGGGGCAATCAGCCCCAGCATTTT
v_call: TRBV3-1; j_call: TRBJ2-1; d_call: -; clone_size: many; cdr3_aa: CASSQDSRDLWNEQFF; cdr3_nt: TGTGCCAGCAGCCAAGATAGCAGGGACCTTTGGAATGAGCAGTTCTTC
v_call: TRBV7-6; j_call: TRBJ2-7; d_call: TRBD1; clone_size: -; cdr3_aa: CASSSRTGTYEQYF; cdr3_nt: TGTGCCAGCAGCTCAAGGACAGGGACCTACGAGCAGTACTTC
v_call: TRBV19; j_call: TRBJ2-5; d_call: -; clone_size: -; cdr3_aa: CASSIGTGIETQYF; cdr3_nt: TGTGCCAGTAGTATCGGGACCGGGATTGAGACCCAGTACTTC
v_call: TRBV29-1; j_call: TRBJ1-1; d_call: -; clone_size: -; cdr3_aa: CSVGTDTRANTEAFF; cdr3_nt: TGCAGCGTTGGGACAGATACACGAGCGAACACTGAAGCTTTCTTT
v_call: TRBV20-1; j_call: TRBJ1-2; d_call: -; clone_size: -; cdr3_aa: CSASQGFSNYGYTF; cdr3_nt: TGCAGTGCTAGTCAGGGATTCTCAAACTATGGCTACACCTTC
v_call: TRBV6-1; j_call: TRBJ2-7; d_call: TRBD1; clone_size: many; cdr3_aa: CASSDRGWDCEQYF; cdr3_nt: TGTGCCAGCAGCGACAGGGGCTGGGACTGCGAGCAGTACTTC
v_call: TRBV19; j_call: TRBJ2-1; d_call: -; clone_size: -; cdr3_aa: CASSDRSYNEQFF; cdr3_nt: TGTGCCAGTTCTGACAGGTCCTACAATGAGCAGTTCTTC
v_call: TRBV25-1; j_call: TRBJ1-6; d_call: TRBD1; clone_size: -; cdr3_aa: CASSDTGGPYNSPLHF; cdr3_nt: TGTGCCAGCAGTGATACAGGGGGCCCCTATAATTCACCCCTCCACTTT
v_call: TRBV30; j_call: TRBJ1-6; d_call: -; clone_size: many; cdr3_aa: CAWNMNSPLHF; cdr3_nt: TGTGCCTGGAATATGAATTCACCCCTCCACTTT
v_call: TRBV24-1; j_call: TRBJ2-2; d_call: -; clone_size: medium-sized; cdr3_aa: CATSDRTGELFF; cdr3_nt: TGTGCCACCAGTGATCGGACCGGGGAGCTGTTTTTT